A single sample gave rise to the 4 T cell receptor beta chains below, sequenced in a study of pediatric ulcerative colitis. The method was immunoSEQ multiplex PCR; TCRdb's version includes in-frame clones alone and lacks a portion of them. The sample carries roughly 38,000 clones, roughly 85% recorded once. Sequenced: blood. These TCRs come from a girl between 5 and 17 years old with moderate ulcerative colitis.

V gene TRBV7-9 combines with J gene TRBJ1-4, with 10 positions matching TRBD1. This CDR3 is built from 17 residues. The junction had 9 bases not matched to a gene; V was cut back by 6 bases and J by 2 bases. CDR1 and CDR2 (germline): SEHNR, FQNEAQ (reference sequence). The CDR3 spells CASSQGDRGRTNEKLFF. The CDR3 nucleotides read TGTGCCAGCAGTCAAGGGGACAGGGGACGGACTAATGAAAAACTGTTTTTT.

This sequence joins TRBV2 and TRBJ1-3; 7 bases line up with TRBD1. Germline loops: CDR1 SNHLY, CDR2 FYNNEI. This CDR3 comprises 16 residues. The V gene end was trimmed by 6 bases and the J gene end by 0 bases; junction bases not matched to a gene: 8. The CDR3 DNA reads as TGTGCCAGCAGCCAAGGGGGCAGATCCTCTGGAAACACCATATATTTT. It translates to CASSQGGRSSGNTIYF. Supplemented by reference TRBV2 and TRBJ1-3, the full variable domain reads EPEVTQTPSHQVTQMGQEVILRCVPISNHLYFYWYRQILGQKVEFLVSFYNNEISEKSEIFDDQFSVERPDGSNFTLKIRSTKLEDSAMYFCASSQGGRSSGNTIYFGEGSWLTVV.

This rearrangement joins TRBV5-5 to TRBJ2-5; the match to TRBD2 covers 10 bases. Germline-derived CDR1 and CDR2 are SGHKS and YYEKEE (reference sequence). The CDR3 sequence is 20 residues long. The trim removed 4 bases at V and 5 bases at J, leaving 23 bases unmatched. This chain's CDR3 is CASSPLKGEGTGLAIETQYF. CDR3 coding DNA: TGTGCCAGCAGCCCATTAAAGGGGGAGGGAACGGGACTAGCGATCGAGACCCAGTACTTC.

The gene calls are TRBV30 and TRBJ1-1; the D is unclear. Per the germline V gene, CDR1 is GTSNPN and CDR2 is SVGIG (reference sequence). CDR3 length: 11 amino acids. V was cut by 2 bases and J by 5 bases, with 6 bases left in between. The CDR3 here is CAWSPKTEAFF. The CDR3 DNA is TGTGCCTGGAGTCCTAAGACTGAAGCTTTCTTT.